This paragraph covers one T cell receptor (beta chain) sequence. The sample is drawn from a study of T cell changes during pregnancy in multiple sclerosis. Data came from immunoSEQ multiplex PCR; TCRdb stores just in-frame clones and leaves some out. Among 40,000 to 55,000 clones, almost 95% were seen once, and the ten largest hold 0.6% to 0.85%. Here the sequenced sample was CD4+ T cells from peripheral blood mononuclear cells, taken in the third trimester of pregnancy. This TCR derives from a female donor with multiple sclerosis, enrolled in a pregnancy study.

The CDR3 loop is CASSVSGLNTEAFF. The CDR3 DNA follows: TGTGCCAGCAGCGTATCAGGTCTGAACACTGAAGCTTTCTTT. The V call is TRBV11-2, the J call TRBJ1-1; the D is unclear. The CDR3 extends over 14 amino acids. The germline gives CDR1 SGHAT, CDR2 FQNNGV. V dropped 5 bases and J dropped 0 bases, with 10 bases sitting between them.